The 8 T cell receptor beta chains given below trace back to one sample, sequenced in a study of shared clonotypes between healthy human individuals. Sequencing was performed with immunoSEQ multiplex PCR; in TCRdb, only in-frame clones are kept and a portion is missing. The profile shows about half a million clones, around 79% of them singletons. Sample: PBMCs. The receptors shown here come from a woman aged 40 to 55 in good health. Some clones in this sample may be carry-over from other donors' samples.

The chain carries TRBV4-3 and TRBJ2-3, with 12 bases identical to TRBD2. J lost 3 bases, V lost 3 bases, and 4 bases had no gene match. Looked up from germline, CDR1 is LGHNA and CDR2 is YSLEER. There are 16 residues in the CDR3. The CDR3 sequence is CASSQGLAGWTDTQYF. In DNA, the CDR3 is TGCGCCAGCAGCCAGGGACTAGCGGGTTGGACAGATACGCAGTATTTT.

The chain is built from TRBV4-1 and TRBJ1-5; tentative D call: TRBD1 (6 bases). CDR3 length equals 15 residues. V was cut by 0 bases and J by 6 bases, with 12 bases left in between. Germline-derived CDR1 and CDR2 are MGHRA and YSYEKL. Here the CDR3 DNA reads TGCGCCAGCAGCCAAGAGACCGGGACAACTCAGCCCCAGCATTTT. This gives the protein CASSQETGTTQPQHF.

The chain has TRBV28 and TRBJ1-4, with 9 nucleotides matching TRBD1. CDR3 size: 15 residues. Unmatched junction bases numbered 10, after V lost 5 bases and J lost 9 bases. Germline loops: CDR1 MDHEN, CDR2 SYDVKM. The CDR3 loop reads CASSKNINRGQKLFF. In DNA, the CDR3 is TGTGCCAGCAGTAAGAACATAAACAGGGGGCAAAAACTGTTTTTT.

CDR3 DNA: TGTGCCTGGAACCTCCCCCGTCGACTGGAGGGGGACAATGAGCAGTTCTTC. Its protein is CAWNLPRRLEGDNEQFF. V and J are TRBV30 and TRBJ2-1; the D gene could be TRBD1 or TRBD2 (6 bases each). V was pared by 4 bases and J by 5 bases, with 24 bases between. This CDR3 is 17 amino acids long. CDR1 and CDR2 from the germline V gene are GTSNPN and SVGIG (reference sequence).

The rearrangement joins TRBV19 to TRBJ1-5, with D perhaps TRBD1 (6 bases). The CDR3 totals 16 residues. The germline V gene has CDR1 LNHDA and CDR2 SQIVND (reference sequence). Trimming removed 9 bases at V and 0 bases at J, with 18 bases between. The DNA for the CDR3 is TGTGCCAGCCAACGGACAGTTGGTCATAGCAATCAGCCCCAGCATTTT. Its protein product is CASQRTVGHSNQPQHF.

J is TRBJ1-4 and V is TRBV15; 7 bases line up with TRBD1. The CDR3 spans 16 residues. Germline V gives CDR1 LNHNV, CDR2 YYDKDF (reference sequence). The J segment lost 7 bases and the V segment lost 2 bases, leaving 10 bases of the junction unmatched. The CDR3 sequence: CATSRPHNRDSEKLFF. The CDR3 nucleotides are TGTGCCACCAGCAGACCGCACAACAGGGACAGTGAAAAACTGTTTTTT.

The chain is built from TRBV7-9 and TRBJ2-5, with TRBD2 matching 7 bases. The CDR3 sequence is 16 residues long. The trim removed 1 base at V and 1 base at J, leaving 6 bases unmatched. Germline loops: CDR1 SEHNR, CDR2 FQNEAQ (reference sequence). CDR3 DNA: TGTGCCAGCAGCTTAGGGAGACTAGCTCTCCAAGAGACCCAGTACTTC. This codes for CASSLGRLALQETQYF.

On this clone: The sample contains more than one DNA sequence encoding this CDR3. V gene TRBV2 combines with J gene TRBJ1-5; 7 nucleotides line up with TRBD1. Germline values: CDR1 SNHLY, CDR2 FYNNEI. V lost 6 bases, J lost 3 bases, and 2 bases stayed unmatched. The CDR3 spans 13 residues. The CDR3 protein is CASSGQANQPQHF. The CDR3 bases are TGTGCCAGCAGCGGACAGGCCAATCAGCCCCAGCATTTT.